These 21 T cell receptor beta chains were sequenced from one sample in a study of cytomegalovirus exposure and HLA in healthy donors. The PCR made use of 60 Vbeta and 13 Jbeta primers. This table comes from immunoSEQ multiplex PCR, and its TCRdb copy is limited to in-frame clones, with some not included. The sample has around 90,000 clones, 60% to 65% seen once; the top ten hold approximately 2.2%. Sample: PBMCs. These receptors were taken from a human donor in good health.

This sequence joins TRBV6-6 and TRBJ1-6; 7 positions match TRBD1. V lost 8 bases, J lost 6 bases, and 10 bases stayed unmatched. The germline CDR1 and CDR2 sequences are MNHNY and SVGAGI (reference sequence). The CDR3 spans 15 residues. The CDR3 DNA reads TGTGCCAGCGGCCCACAGGGGCAGCCTAATTCACCCCTCCACTTT. Protein product: CASGPQGQPNSPLHF.

This clone turned up a few times. The V gene is TRBV5-1, the J gene TRBJ2-5, with D tentatively TRBD2 (5 bases). This CDR3 has 13 amino acids. Germline lookup yields CDR1 SGHRS and CDR2 YFSETQ. V lost 0 bases to trimming and J lost 4 bases, with 7 bases between them. CDR3 in amino acids: CASSLARGETQYF. For the CDR3, the DNA is TGCGCCAGCAGCTTGGCCCGGGGAGAGACCCAGTACTTC.

This clone has just a few counts. This chain links TRBV11-2 with TRBJ2-1; TRBD1 matches 7 bases. V was clipped by 5 bases and J by 9 bases; unmatched bases: 10. The germline V gene has CDR1 SGHAT and CDR2 FQNNGV. CDR3 length: 14 amino acids. The CDR3 spells CASSLTRQGVEQFF. The CDR3 DNA reads as TGTGCCAGCAGCCTCACTCGACAGGGTGTTGAGCAGTTCTTC.

The genes are TRBV18 and TRBJ2-3, with D unclear. The CDR3 extends over 12 amino acids. Germline-derived CDR1 and CDR2 are KGHSH and LQKENI. V lost 3 bases and J 4 bases, leaving 5 bases between the germline ends. Here the CDR3 DNA reads TGTGCCAGCTCACCCCGTGCAGATACGCAGTATTTT. It codes for CASSPRADTQYF.

The chain employs TRBV11-2 and TRBJ2-7, with TRBD1 identical over 7 bases. Germline V CDR1 and CDR2: SGHAT, FQNNGV. The CDR3 loop spans 13 amino acids. V dropped 4 bases and J dropped 3; count of bases not matched to a gene: 3. CDR3 coding DNA: TGTGCCAGCAGCTGGGGACAGCACTACGAGCAGTACTTC. It yields the protein CASSWGQHYEQYF.

This clone was counted once. The chain is built from TRBV4-1 and TRBJ1-1; 7 bases line up with TRBD1. CDR1 is MGHRA and CDR2 is YSYEKL in the germline V gene. The CDR3 consists of 14 residues. V gave up 0 bases and J gave up 5 bases; unmatched junction bases: 3. The DNA of the CDR3 is TGCGCCAGCAGCCAAGATACAGGGGCGACTGAAGCTTTCTTT. As protein: CASSQDTGATEAFF.

This clone has just one count. The chain employs TRBV7-7 and TRBJ2-2; unclear D gene. Germline V gene sequence: CDR1 SSHAT, CDR2 FNYEAQ (reference sequence). This CDR3 region has 13 residues. The V gene lost 5 bases and the J gene lost 3 bases, with 7 bases spanning the gap. In DNA, the CDR3 is TGTGCCAGCAGCACGGTCGACACCGGGGAGCTGTTTTTT. Translating gives CASSTVDTGELFF.

This chain connects TRBV6-1 to TRBJ2-7; 8 bases align to TRBD2. In germline, CDR1 is MNHNS, CDR2 SASEGT. The CDR3 covers 13 residues. Trimming at V came to 7 bases and at J to 4 bases, leaving 6 bases not matched to a gene. In DNA, the CDR3 is TGTGCCAGCAAGGGTAGCGGGGAGTACGAGCAGTACTTC. Translating gives CASKGSGEYEQYF.

This rearrangement joins TRBV19 to TRBJ1-1, with 10 bases matching TRBD1. The V segment lost 9 bases and the J segment 1 base; nucleotides outside the gene matches: 8. Germline V lookup: CDR1 LNHDA, CDR2 SQIVND (reference sequence). This CDR3 is built from 15 residues. The CDR3 DNA reads TGTGCCAGCCAAAGAGGGGACAGGGGGAACACTGAAGCTTTCTTT. This encodes CASQRGDRGNTEAFF.

The chain is built from TRBV5-5 and TRBJ1-3, with TRBD1 matching over 7 bases. Germline-derived CDR1 and CDR2 are SGHKS and YYEKEE (reference sequence). With V trimmed by 3 bases and J by 0 bases, 9 bases remained unmatched. The CDR3 runs to 17 residues. The CDR3 protein is CASSSRGRTGSGNTIYF. In nucleotides, the CDR3 is TGTGCCAGCAGCTCCAGGGGACGGACAGGCTCTGGAAACACCATATATTTT.

The V gene is TRBV5-5, the J gene TRBJ1-2, with 8 nucleotides matching TRBD1. The V gene's germline CDR1 is SGHKS and CDR2 YYEKEE (reference sequence). The CDR3 runs to 17 residues. The J segment lost 0 bases and the V segment lost 0 bases, leaving 7 bases of the junction unmatched. The CDR3 region is CASSLAGQGAANYGYTF. The DNA for the CDR3 is TGTGCCAGCAGCTTGGCCGGTCAGGGGGCAGCTAACTATGGCTACACCTTC.

The V and J genes are TRBV7-9 and TRBJ1-3; D ambiguous. Trimming took off 5 bases at V and 1 base at J, with 12 bases between the two ends. The CDR3 runs 15 residues. Germline CDR1 reads SEHNR; CDR2 reads FQNEAQ (reference sequence). CDR3 protein: CASSTSGFSGNTIYF. The CDR3 DNA follows: TGTGCCAGCAGCACTAGCGGCTTTTCTGGAAACACCATATATTTT.

V usage is TRBV5-1 and J usage is TRBJ2-5; TRBD1 might be the D (7 bases). Per the germline V gene, CDR1 is SGHRS and CDR2 is YFSETQ. The germline V and J ends were trimmed by 0 bases and 7 bases, with 16 bases remaining between them. The CDR3 is made up of 15 amino acids. CDR3 nucleotide sequence: TGCGCCAGCAGCTTGGAAGGGGGCCGGGGAGGGACCCAGTACTTC. It translates to CASSLEGGRGGTQYF.

The V gene is TRBV5-1, the J gene TRBJ1-1; tentative D call: TRBD1 (5 bases). The CDR3 runs 14 residues. Germline V gene sequence: CDR1 SGHRS, CDR2 YFSETQ. Trimming stripped 2 bases from V and 3 bases from J, with 11 bases between. The CDR3, as DNA: TGCGCCAGCAGCTTCTCTGGGGCCGACACTGAAGCTTTCTTT. It translates to CASSFSGADTEAFF.

This clone was found a few times. The chain recombines TRBV7-2 with TRBJ2-7; no clear D gene. Germline CDR1 and CDR2: SGHTA and FQGNSA. Trimming pared 6 bases from V and 1 base from J, leaving 13 bases between. This CDR3 is built from 14 residues. CDR3 nucleotide sequence: TGTGCCAGCAGACTCGCCACGAGTTCCTACGAGCAGTACTTC. This sequence encodes CASRLATSSYEQYF. Full variable domain (missing parts from reference TRBV7-2 and TRBJ2-7): GAGVSQSPSNKVTEKGKDVELRCDPISGHTALYWYRQSLGQGLEFLIYFQGNSAPDKSGLPSDRFSAERTGGSVSTLTIQRTQQEDSAVYLCASRLATSSYEQYFGPGTRLTVT.

The gene calls are TRBV6-6 and TRBJ2-7; D gene ambiguous. V was trimmed by 6 bases and J by 3 bases, leaving 18 bases between them. Per the germline V gene, CDR1 is MNHNY and CDR2 is SVGAGI (reference sequence). The CDR3 totals 15 residues. The CDR3 DNA sequence: TGTGCCAGCAGCCCCCCGGTTAGCCAGTACTACGAGCAGTACTTC. It translates to CASSPPVSQYYEQYF.

This clone was recorded a few times. The genes are TRBV12-5 and TRBJ2-7; unclear D gene. The CDR3 spans 13 residues. Deletions cut 4 bases from V and 7 bases from J, with 14 bases between. The germline CDR1 and CDR2 sequences are LGHNT and FRNRAP. The CDR3 protein is CASGSSGFWEQYF. The CDR3 DNA reads TGTGCTAGTGGTTCATCAGGATTTTGGGAGCAGTACTTC. Filled out from reference TRBV12-5 and TRBJ2-7, the complete variable domain reads DARVTQTPRHKVTEMGQEVTMRCQPILGHNTVFWYRQTMMQGLELLAYFRNRAPLDDSGMPKDRFSAEMPDATLATLKIQPSEPRDSAVYFCASGSSGFWEQYFGPGTRLTVT.

The chain employs TRBV9 and TRBJ2-1; possibly TRBD2 for D (5 bases). Germline V gene lookup returns CDR1 SGDLS and CDR2 YYNGEE. This CDR3 has 13 residues. The V gene lost 0 bases and the J gene lost 8 bases, with 9 bases spanning the gap. CDR3 bases: TGTGCCAGCAGCGTAGGAGGGTGGGATGAGCAGTTCTTC. This sequence encodes CASSVGGWDEQFF.

The chain carries TRBV7-3 and TRBJ2-1; weak D call: TRBD2 (6 bases). Germline CDR1 and CDR2: SGHTA and FQGTGA. V lost 5 bases and J 2 bases, leaving 13 bases between the germline ends. This CDR3 spans 15 amino acids. CDR3 region: CASSPGGPTYNEQFF. The CDR3, as DNA: TGTGCCAGCAGCCCCGGGGGACCCACCTACAATGAGCAGTTCTTC.

The rearrangement links TRBV6-6 to TRBJ1-4; D gene unclear. The length of the CDR3 is 13 residues. Trimming removed 6 bases at V and 7 bases at J, with 12 bases between. Germline CDR1 reads MNHNY; CDR2 reads SVGAGI (reference sequence). CDR3 DNA sequence: TGTGCCAGCAGGAGCCGGGTCCCTGAAAAACTGTTTTTT. This codes for CASRSRVPEKLFF.

V gene TRBV7-9 combines with J gene TRBJ2-3; D gene uncertain. Germline lookup yields CDR1 SEHNR and CDR2 FQNEAQ (reference sequence). The CDR3 is 13 residues long. V lost 2 bases and J lost 1, with 4 bases in between. In nucleotides, the CDR3 is TGTGCCAGCAGCTTACCGGGCACAGATACGCAGTATTTT. Amino acids: CASSLPGTDTQYF.